A single sample is the source of the 27 T cell receptor beta chains below, sequenced in a study of blood T cell repertoires in COVID-19. This table comes from immunoSEQ multiplex PCR, and its TCRdb copy is limited to in-frame clones, with some not included. The table has about 180,000 clones, 80% to 90% seen once; the top ten hold approximately 2%. The sequenced sample was peripheral blood. Source of these receptors: a man aged 18 to 29 who had recovered from COVID-19.

The chain is built from TRBV30 and TRBJ1-5, with 9 nucleotides matching TRBD1. The germline CDR1 and CDR2 sequences are GTSNPN and SVGIG (reference sequence). Trimming at V came to 2 bases and at J to 2 bases, leaving 4 bases not matched to a gene. The CDR3 runs to 15 residues. In nucleotides, the CDR3 is TGTGCCTGGAGTCCGGGACAGGGAGGCAATCAGCCCCAGCATTTT. It is translated as CAWSPGQGGNQPQHF.

The V call is TRBV4-1, the J call TRBJ2-3; D unresolved. V dropped 6 bases and J dropped 4 bases, with 8 bases sitting between them. Germline V gene data show CDR1 as MGHRA and CDR2 as YSYEKL. This CDR3 spans 12 amino acids. The CDR3 sequence: CASSRSADTQYF. The CDR3 DNA is TGCGCCAGCAGTAGGAGTGCAGATACGCAGTATTTT.

The chain recombines TRBV6-5 with TRBJ2-5; 7 bases map to TRBD2. Germline loops: CDR1 MNHEY, CDR2 SVGAGI. The CDR3 sequence is 14 residues long. After removal of 0 bases from V and 5 bases from J, the junction contained 3 bases not matched to a gene. DNA of the CDR3: TGTGCCAGCAGTTACTCAGCGGGGTTGGAGACCCAGTACTTC. Translating it yields CASSYSAGLETQYF.

This clone was observed a single time. The rearrangement joins TRBV28 to TRBJ2-7; the D gene is possibly TRBD2 (6 bases). The CDR3 is made up of 13 amino acids. Per the germline V gene, CDR1 is MDHEN and CDR2 is SYDVKM. V lost 2 bases, J lost 6 bases, and 11 bases lay in between. CDR3 protein: CASSLVGGSEQYF. The CDR3 DNA follows: TGTGCCAGCAGTTTAGTCGGGGGAAGCGAGCAGTACTTC.

The gene calls are TRBV11-3 and TRBJ2-2; D perhaps matches TRBD2 (7 bases). The CDR3 is 15 amino acids. V lost 5 bases to trimming and J lost 7 bases, with 17 bases between them. Germline CDR1 and CDR2: SGHNT and YENEEA. The chain's CDR3 is CASSPPGGGGGELFF. Written as DNA, the CDR3 is TGTGCCAGCAGCCCTCCGGGGGGAGGGGGCGGGGAGCTGTTTTTT.

The chain combines TRBV4-3 with TRBJ1-1, with 8 bases aligning to TRBD1. V lost 6 bases and J lost 5; bases outside the gene matches: 5. Germline V gene lookup returns CDR1 LGHNA and CDR2 YSLEER. The CDR3 totals 13 residues. As DNA, the CDR3 is TGCGCCAGCAGGGGACAGGCGAAAACTGAAGCTTTCTTT. Residues: CASRGQAKTEAFF.

This clone was detected only once. This chain connects TRBV5-6 to TRBJ2-1; 7 nucleotides align to TRBD1. The V segment lost 4 bases and the J segment 4 bases; nucleotides outside the gene matches: 11. The CDR3 extends over 16 amino acids. Germline CDR1 is SGHDT and CDR2 is YYEEEE. The CDR3 nucleotides are TGTGCCAGCAGCCCACTACCGGGACAGCAATACAATGAGCAGTTCTTC. Translation: CASSPLPGQQYNEQFF.

The V gene is TRBV19, the J gene TRBJ2-7; no clear D. This CDR3 has 11 amino acids. Germline CDR1 reads LNHDA; CDR2 reads SQIVND (reference sequence). The V end was cut by 8 bases, the J end by 6 bases, with 11 bases between. Here the CDR3 DNA reads TGTGCCAGTCGATTCGGTGCCGAGCAGTACTTC. Translating gives CASRFGAEQYF.

This chain links TRBV7-2 with TRBJ2-7, with 8 bases identical to TRBD1. This CDR3 has 15 residues. The junction had 6 bases not matched to a gene; V was cut back by 5 bases and J by 0 bases. Germline V gene lookup returns CDR1 SGHTA and CDR2 FQGNSA. The CDR3 DNA reads as TGTGCCAGCAGCATAAGGACAGGGAGCTCCTACGAGCAGTACTTC. It codes for CASSIRTGSSYEQYF. The full variable domain, its missing parts supplied by reference TRBV7-2 and TRBJ2-7, is GAGVSQSPSNKVTEKGKDVELRCDPISGHTALYWYRQSLGQGLEFLIYFQGNSAPDKSGLPSDRFSAERTGGSVSTLTIQRTQQEDSAVYLCASSIRTGSSYEQYFGPGTRLTVT.

The chain employs TRBV9 and TRBJ2-3, with 8 bases matching TRBD2. CDR3 length: 15 amino acids. The V gene end was trimmed by 4 bases and the J gene end by 3 bases; junction bases not matched to a gene: 7. The germline gives CDR1 SGDLS, CDR2 YYNGEE. In nucleotides, the CDR3 is TGTGCCAGCAGCCCAATAGCGGGATCGACAGATACGCAGTATTTT. It translates to CASSPIAGSTDTQYF.

The chain employs TRBV28 and TRBJ1-1; possibly TRBD1 for D (6 bases). Looked up from germline, CDR1 is MDHEN and CDR2 is SYDVKM. Trimming removed 7 bases from V and 5 bases from J, with 17 bases in between. The CDR3 runs 14 residues. The CDR3 loop is CASTQGQGKTEAFF. CDR3 coding DNA: TGTGCCAGCACCCAGGGGCAGGGAAAGACTGAAGCTTTCTTT.

J is TRBJ1-2 and V is TRBV5-1; D remains unclear. V shed 4 bases and J shed 2 bases, with 15 bases lying between them. This CDR3 has 15 residues. The germline CDR1 and CDR2 sequences are SGHRS and YFSETQ. In DNA, the CDR3 is TGCGCCAGCAGCCTGGGCGGGGAGGTCAACTATGGCTACACCTTC. Its protein is CASSLGGEVNYGYTF.

The rearrangement uses TRBV6-5 and TRBJ2-3; 8 bases are a match to TRBD1. Germline loops: CDR1 MNHEY, CDR2 SVGAGI. The CDR3 is made up of 14 amino acids. Unmatched junction bases numbered 9, after V lost 10 bases and J lost 3 bases. CDR3 loop: CATAPGGPTDTQYF. CDR3 nucleotides: TGTGCCACCGCTCCAGGGGGCCCGACAGATACGCAGTATTTT.

This chain links TRBV7-9 with TRBJ1-1, with 9 bases identical to TRBD1. CDR3 length: 14 amino acids. J gave up 3 bases and V 2 bases, and 1 base lay outside the gene matches. In germline, CDR1 is SEHNR, CDR2 FQNEAQ (reference sequence). The CDR3 sequence is CASSLWDRDTEAFF. In DNA form, the CDR3 reads TGTGCCAGCAGCTTATGGGACAGGGACACTGAAGCTTTCTTT.

This chain links TRBV9 with TRBJ1-2; TRBD1 matches at 8 bases. The junction had 6 bases not matched to a gene; V was cut back by 4 bases and J by 4 bases. Germline loops: CDR1 SGDLS, CDR2 YYNGEE. CDR3 size: 14 residues. CDR3 sequence: CASSSRDRSYGYTF. CDR3 DNA: TGTGCCAGCAGCTCCCGGGACAGGAGCTATGGCTACACCTTC.

This rearrangement joins TRBV7-2 to TRBJ2-4, with 9 bases that match TRBD2. V lost 4 bases, J lost 0 bases, and 4 bases stayed unmatched. The CDR3 contains 16 residues. Germline assignment: CDR1 SGHTA and CDR2 FQGNSA. This CDR3 reads CASSSRLAEAKNIQYF. Written as DNA, the CDR3 is TGTGCCAGCAGCTCCAGACTAGCGGAAGCCAAAAACATTCAGTACTTC. Drawing the rest from reference TRBV7-2 and TRBJ2-4, the complete variable domain is GAGVSQSPSNKVTEKGKDVELRCDPISGHTALYWYRQSLGQGLEFLIYFQGNSAPDKSGLPSDRFSAERTGGSVSTLTIQRTQQEDSAVYLCASSSRLAEAKNIQYFGAGTRLSVL.

This sequence joins TRBV5-8 and TRBJ1-2; 11 bases are shared with TRBD1. Per the germline V gene, CDR1 is SGHTS and CDR2 is YDEGEE. After removal of 3 bases from V and 7 bases from J, the junction contained 8 bases not matched to a gene. The CDR3 is made up of 15 amino acids. The CDR3 DNA is TGTGCCAGCAGCTGGGGGACAGGGGGTGTTCGTGGCTACACCTTC. It codes for CASSWGTGGVRGYTF.

The V and J genes are TRBV6-2 or TRBV6-3 and TRBJ1-5; D unclear. The CDR3 is made up of 14 amino acids. The germline V gene has CDR1 MNHEY and CDR2 SVGEGT. Deletions cut 4 bases from V and 11 bases from J, with 18 bases between. CDR3 sequence reads: CASSLDGGTSAQHF. CDR3 coding DNA: TGTGCCAGCAGTTTGGACGGAGGAACATCAGCCCAGCATTTT.

This clone has a handful of counts. The J gene is TRBJ1-3, the V gene TRBV6-2 or TRBV6-3; possibly TRBD1 for D (5 bases). Trimming stripped 0 bases from V and 2 bases from J, with 5 bases between. The germline CDR1 and CDR2 sequences are MNHEY and SVGEGT. This CDR3 contains 14 residues. CDR3: CASSYSTAGNTIYF. The CDR3 coding sequence is TGTGCCAGCAGTTACTCGACAGCTGGAAACACCATATATTTT.

The V and J genes are TRBV7-2 and TRBJ2-2; tentatively, D is TRBD2 (6 bases). V lost 5 bases to trimming and J lost 0 bases, with 10 bases between them. Germline CDR1 and CDR2: SGHTA and FQGNSA. CDR3 size: 15 residues. This CDR3 reads CASSHGSTNTGELFF. The CDR3 region has the DNA TGTGCCAGCAGCCACGGGAGTACGAACACCGGGGAGCTGTTTTTT. The variable domain in full, completed from reference TRBV7-2 and TRBJ2-2, reads GAGVSQSPSNKVTEKGKDVELRCDPISGHTALYWYRQSLGQGLEFLIYFQGNSAPDKSGLPSDRFSAERTGGSVSTLTIQRTQQEDSAVYLCASSHGSTNTGELFFGEGSRLTVL.

The chain is built from TRBV6-1 and TRBJ2-2; 7 bases line up with TRBD2. V lost 3 bases, J lost 0 bases, and 1 base stayed unmatched. Germline-derived CDR1 and CDR2 are MNHNS and SASEGT. CDR3 length: 15 amino acids. The CDR3 DNA sequence: TGTGCCAGCAGTGATCTAGCGGCGAACACCGGGGAGCTGTTTTTT. It translates to CASSDLAANTGELFF.

This chain links TRBV5-6 with TRBJ2-3; TRBD1 agrees at 8 bases. V lost 4 bases to trimming and J lost 6 bases; unmatched junction nucleotides: 13. CDR3 length: 16 residues. Per the germline V gene, CDR1 is SGHDT and CDR2 is YYEEEE. The CDR3 DNA reads TGTGCCAGCAGCGGTGATATCAGGGGGCCTGATGATACGCAGTATTTT. Encoded protein: CASSGDIRGPDDTQYF. The full variable domain, in which reference TRBV5-6 and TRBJ2-3 provide the parts outside the CDR3, is DAGVTQSPTHLIKTRGQQVTLRCSPKSGHDTVSWYQQALGQGPQFIFQYYEEEERQRGNFPDRFSGHQFPNYSSELNVNALLLGDSALYLCASSGDIRGPDDTQYFGPGTRLTVL.

The V and J genes are TRBV7-9 and TRBJ1-2, with 8 bases that match TRBD1. V lost 6 bases, J lost 6 bases, and 15 bases stayed unmatched. The CDR3 length is 16 residues. Germline CDR1 reads SEHNR; CDR2 reads FQNEAQ (reference sequence). CDR3 DNA sequence: TGTGCCAGCAGGATTGAGGGCAGGGGGCTACAGGATGGCTACACCTTC. This encodes CASRIEGRGLQDGYTF.

The chain recombines TRBV29-1 with TRBJ1-4, with TRBD1 as a possible D gene (6 bases). Germline CDR1 reads SQVTM; CDR2 reads ANQGSEA. Deletions cut 5 bases from V and 6 bases from J, with 13 bases between. The CDR3 is made up of 13 amino acids. This CDR3 is CSVLRDTYEKLFF. CDR3 nucleotides: TGCAGCGTTCTCCGGGACACTTATGAAAAACTGTTTTTT.

The table lists this clone with a count of one. The chain has TRBV5-6 and TRBJ2-7; 8 nucleotides align to TRBD1. Germline V gene sequence: CDR1 SGHDT, CDR2 YYEEEE. Trimming removed 4 bases from V and 7 bases from J; junction bases left unmatched: 4. The CDR3 spans 12 residues. DNA for the CDR3: TGTGCCAGCAGCCGCGGGACAGGAGAGCAGTACTTC. This sequence encodes CASSRGTGEQYF.

V and J are TRBV7-9 and TRBJ2-2, with 8 bases identical to TRBD2. The CDR3 consists of 19 residues. The V gene end was trimmed by 7 bases and the J gene end by 3 bases; junction bases not matched to a gene: 19. CDR1 and CDR2 from the germline V gene are SEHNR and FQNEAQ (reference sequence). CDR3 sequence: CASTQRLASGPRDTGELFF. In nucleotides, the CDR3 is TGTGCCAGCACCCAGAGGTTGGCTAGCGGGCCCCGAGACACCGGGGAGCTGTTTTTT.

The genes are TRBV30 and TRBJ2-7; 10 positions agree with TRBD1. There are 14 residues in the CDR3. Looked up from germline, CDR1 is GTSNPN and CDR2 is SVGIG (reference sequence). With 2 bases clipped from V and 5 bases from J, the junction kept 6 bases outside the gene matches. In nucleotides, the CDR3 is TGTGCCTGGAGTAATGGGGACAGGGGAAACGAGCAGTACTTC. It encodes CAWSNGDRGNEQYF.